The 6 T cell receptor beta chains reported below all come from one sample, sequenced in a study of cytomegalovirus exposure and HLA in healthy donors. With 60 Vbeta and 13 Jbeta primers, the PCR was carried out. Here immunoSEQ multiplex PCR was the method, and the copy in TCRdb shows in-frame clones only, minus some. Of about 120,000 clones detected, 82% appear once; the ten largest clones hold around 1.5%. The specimen was PBMCs. Every receptor here comes from a young woman in good health and CMV-seronegative.

The chain employs TRBV5-1 and TRBJ1-2; D possibly corresponds to TRBD1 (6 bases). CDR3 length: 14 amino acids. The V gene's germline CDR1 is SGHRS and CDR2 YFSETQ. V was cut by 0 bases and J by 8 bases, with 14 bases left in between. CDR3 DNA sequence: TGCGCCAGCAGCTTGGACGGACAGCCCGGCGGCTACACCTTC. Translation gives CASSLDGQPGGYTF.

The J gene is TRBJ1-1, the V gene TRBV2, with D possibly being TRBD1 (6 bases). Germline-derived CDR1 and CDR2 are SNHLY and FYNNEI. V lost 10 bases to trimming and J lost 7 bases, with 19 bases between them. The CDR3 runs 13 residues. CDR3 DNA sequence: TGTGCCAACACAGGGAGTCGTTATGGTGAAGCTTTCTTT. Residues: CANTGSRYGEAFF.

This chain joins TRBV5-1 and TRBJ2-5; D is possibly TRBD1 (5 bases). Between the trimmed V and J ends, which lost 6 bases and 5 bases, there was a span of 17 bases. Germline V gene lookup returns CDR1 SGHRS and CDR2 YFSETQ. The CDR3 consists of 14 residues. CDR3 protein: CASTDPQGRETQYF. The CDR3 DNA reads TGCGCCAGCACCGACCCGCAGGGTAGGGAGACCCAGTACTTC. The entire variable domain, with the rest obtained from reference TRBV5-1 and TRBJ2-5, is as follows: KAGVTQTPRYLIKTRGQQVTLSCSPISGHRSVSWYQQTPGQGLQFLFEYFSETQRNKGNFPGRFSGRQFSNSRSEMNVSTLELGDSALYLCASTDPQGRETQYFGPGTRLLVL.

The chain carries TRBV6-5 and TRBJ2-1, with D perhaps matching TRBD2 (5 bases). V lost 0 bases and J lost 7, with 13 bases in between. This CDR3 region has 15 residues. Germline V gene data show CDR1 as MNHEY and CDR2 as SVGAGI. The chain's CDR3 is CASSYSGSQRNEQFF. DNA for the CDR3: TGTGCCAGCAGTTACTCGGGCTCCCAGCGGAATGAGCAGTTCTTC.

V usage is TRBV9 and J usage is TRBJ2-1; D is possibly TRBD2 (7 bases). Germline-derived CDR1 and CDR2 are SGDLS and YYNGEE. The CDR3 loop spans 15 amino acids. V lost 2 bases and J 3 bases, leaving 12 bases between the germline ends. Here the CDR3 reads CASSVGGGGYNEQFF. CDR3 DNA: TGTGCCAGCAGCGTGGGAGGGGGTGGCTACAATGAGCAGTTCTTC.

The CDR3 DNA reads TGTGCCAGCAGTGAATGGAAGGGGCAGGTACACGAGCAGTACTTC. Amino acid sequence: CASSEWKGQVHEQYF. V gene TRBV25-1 combines with J gene TRBJ2-5, with D possibly TRBD1 on 5 matching bases. Near its end, the DNA agrees better with TRBJ2-7, so the J call may be wrong. Germline assignment: CDR1 MGHDK and CDR2 SYGVNS. The CDR3 is 15 residues long.